Each of the 23 T cell receptor beta chains below was sequenced from the same sample in a study of T cells after yellow fever vaccination. TCRdb reanalysed the 5' RACE reads using MiXCR and keeps one entry per CDR3 protein. The table shows hundreds of thousands of distinct CDR3 sequences, with 3% to 4.5% occurring only once. The specimen was PBMCs, collected on the day of the yellow fever booster vaccination. The source of these receptors is a man in his late teens or twenties who received the YFV17D yellow fever vaccine.

In its sample, this clonotype was seen a few times. V gene TRBV2 combines with J gene TRBJ1-1; TRBD1 matches 10 bases. The V segment lost 6 bases and the J segment 4 bases; nucleotides outside the gene matches: 2. The length of the CDR3 is 13 residues. The V gene's germline CDR1 is SNHLY and CDR2 FYNNEI. CDR3 coding DNA: TGTGCCAGCAGCGGGACAGGGGCCACTGAAGCTTTCTTT. It is translated as CASSGTGATEAFF.

A few counts support this clonotype. The chain has TRBV7-2 and TRBJ2-3; weak D call: TRBD2 (6 bases). CDR1 SGHTA and CDR2 FQGNSA come from the germline V gene. The CDR3 contains 16 residues. Trimming cost V 2 bases and J 0 bases, with 12 bases left between them. CDR3 nucleotides: TGTGCCAGCAGCTTAAACGGAGGGGCTAGCACAGATACGCAGTATTTT. As protein: CASSLNGGASTDTQYF.

The rearrangement joins TRBV4-1 to TRBJ1-6; the match to TRBD1 covers 8 bases. CDR1 and CDR2 (germline): MGHRA, YSYEKL. The ends lost 4 bases at V and 8 bases at J; junction bases unmatched: 16. The CDR3 spans 18 residues. The CDR3 spells CASSLFPLTGAGYSPLHF. CDR3 coding DNA: TGCGCCAGCAGCCTCTTCCCCCTGACAGGGGCCGGGTATTCACCCCTCCACTTT.

The chain employs TRBV20-1 and TRBJ1-6; no clear D. CDR1 is DFQATT, CDR2 SNEGSKA, per germline (reference sequence). V lost 7 bases to trimming and J lost 7 bases, with 14 bases between them. The CDR3 covers 13 residues. CDR3 in DNA: TGCAGTGTCCCTGCGGGCCCAAATTCACCCCTCCACTTT. This encodes CSVPAGPNSPLHF.

The J gene is TRBJ1-6, the V gene TRBV29-1; D not certain. Germline V gene lookup returns CDR1 SQVTM and CDR2 ANQGSEA. The CDR3 consists of 11 residues. Trimming shortened V by 8 bases and J by 7 bases, and 9 bases separated the two germline ends. The CDR3 protein is CSPVLNSPLHF. CDR3 coding DNA: TGCAGCCCCGTCCTCAATTCACCCCTCCACTTT. Together with reference TRBV29-1 and TRBJ1-6, the CDR3 gives the full variable domain: SAVISQKPSRDICQRGTSLTIQCQVDSQVTMMFWYRQQPGQSLTLIATANQGSEATYESGFVIDKFPISRPNLTFSTLTVSNMSPEDSSIYLCSPVLNSPLHFGNGTRLTVT.

This chain uses TRBV4-1 with TRBJ1-5; D may be TRBD1 (5 bases). The ends were cut back, 0 bases at V and 1 base at J, with 13 bases in the middle. Per germline, CDR1 MGHRA and CDR2 YSYEKL. This CDR3 is 17 amino acids long. The CDR3 region has the DNA TGCGCCAGCAGCCAAGATCGATCAGGGATGAGCAATCAGCCCCAGCATTTT. Translation: CASSQDRSGMSNQPQHF.

This clonotype has at least ten counts. The CDR3 is CASSRAGVETQYF. DNA of the CDR3: TGTGCCAGCAGCCGGGCGGGGGTGGAGACCCAGTACTTC. This chain connects TRBV7-2 to TRBJ2-5; 7 bases align to TRBD2. The germline V gene has CDR1 SGHTA and CDR2 FQGNSA. V shed 5 bases, J shed 5 bases, and the junction held 5 bases outside the gene matches. The CDR3 totals 13 residues. The full variable domain, completed using reference TRBV7-2 and TRBJ2-5, is GAGVSQSPSNKVTEKGKDVELRCDPISGHTALYWYRQSLGQGLEFLIYFQGNSAPDKSGLPSDRFSAERTGGSVSTLTIQRTQQEDSAVYLCASSRAGVETQYFGPGTRLLVL.

The sample holds many counts of this clonotype. This chain joins TRBV7-8 and TRBJ2-5, with 10 bases that match TRBD1. Per germline, CDR1 SGHVS and CDR2 FQNEAQ. The ends lost 5 bases at V and 4 bases at J; junction bases unmatched: 10. The CDR3 is 16 residues long. The CDR3 DNA follows: TGTGCCAGCAGCCAAAGACAGGGGGCGGCTCCAGAGACCCAGTACTTC. Encoded protein: CASSQRQGAAPETQYF.

This clonotype was detected a few times. This sequence joins TRBV20-1 and TRBJ2-1, with D perhaps matching TRBD2 (5 bases). The CDR3 is 13 amino acids. Trimming shortened V by 2 bases and J by 7 bases, and 12 bases separated the two germline ends. Germline lookup yields CDR1 DFQATT and CDR2 SNEGSKA (reference sequence). The CDR3 here is CSARPLLVNEQFF. The CDR3 DNA reads as TGCAGTGCTAGACCATTACTAGTTAATGAGCAGTTCTTC.

In this sample, this clonotype turned up many times. The rearrangement joins TRBV6-5 to TRBJ2-5; unclear D gene. The V end was cut by 0 bases, the J end by 5 bases, with 10 bases between. The CDR3 is 14 amino acids. Per the germline V gene, CDR1 is MNHEY and CDR2 is SVGAGI. CDR3 in amino acids: CASSYSTLGETQYF. The DNA for the CDR3 is TGTGCCAGCAGTTACTCGACACTCGGGGAGACCCAGTACTTC.

This clonotype has ten or more counts. V and J are TRBV27 and TRBJ2-7, with 9 bases fitting TRBD2. The length of the CDR3 is 16 residues. The V gene end was trimmed by 4 bases and the J gene end by 3 bases; junction bases not matched to a gene: 10. Germline CDR1 and CDR2: MNHEY and SMNVEV (reference sequence). This chain's CDR3 is CASSSPAGGRYYEQYV. The CDR3 region has the DNA TGTGCCAGCAGTTCTCCAGCGGGGGGCCGTTACTACGAGCAGTACGTC.

A few counts support this clonotype. Here the CDR3 DNA reads TGCGCCAGCAGCCAAGATGATCGCACAGATACGCAGTATTTT. Protein: CASSQDDRTDTQYF. The chain joins TRBV4-3 to TRBJ2-3; D call uncertain. The CDR3 is made up of 14 amino acids. V was cut by 0 bases and J by 1 base, with 5 bases left in between. Germline CDR1 and CDR2: LGHNA and YSLEER.

This clonotype was detected a few times. The V call is TRBV10-2, the J call TRBJ2-5; a possible D gene is TRBD2 (6 bases). V lost 7 bases and J lost 5, with 17 bases in between. The CDR3 has 14 amino acids. CDR1 is WSHSY, CDR2 SAAADI, per germline. The CDR3 region is CASTPAGGAETQYF. The CDR3 DNA sequence: TGCGCCAGCACCCCAGCGGGTGGTGCGGAGACCCAGTACTTC.

This clonotype was seen more than once but under ten times. The chain uses TRBV6-5 and TRBJ2-2; tentative D call: TRBD2 (6 bases). The germline CDR1 and CDR2 sequences are MNHEY and SVGAGI. V was cut by 3 bases and J by 0 bases, with 11 bases left in between. This CDR3 is built from 16 residues. The CDR3 sequence: CASSYGGVTNTGELFF. The CDR3 nucleotides are TGTGCCAGCAGTTATGGCGGGGTAACGAACACCGGGGAGCTGTTTTTT.

Only a few counts were recorded for this clonotype. V usage is TRBV15 and J usage is TRBJ1-4; D is uncertain. The CDR3 runs to 15 residues. Germline CDR1 reads LNHNV; CDR2 reads YYDKDF (reference sequence). V was shortened by 0 bases and J by 2 bases, with 7 bases between the two germline ends. The DNA for the CDR3 is TGTGCCACCAGCAGAGAAGGCTGGACTAATGAAAAACTGTTTTTT. This codes for CATSREGWTNEKLFF.

The chain is built from TRBV3-1 and TRBJ2-3; 10 positions agree with TRBD2. Germline CDR1 reads LGHDT; CDR2 reads YNNKEL (reference sequence). The CDR3 length is 16 residues. V lost 1 base to trimming and J lost 4 bases; unmatched junction nucleotides: 5. CDR3 region: CASSQGASGGSDTQYF. CDR3 sequence (DNA): TGTGCCAGCAGCCAAGGAGCTAGCGGGGGATCAGATACGCAGTATTTT.

This sequence joins TRBV20-1 and TRBJ2-5, with 9 bases aligning to TRBD1. Germline V gives CDR1 DFQATT, CDR2 SNEGSKA (reference sequence). Trimming took 3 bases from V and 5 from J; bases not matched to a gene: 4. The CDR3 length is 13 residues. CDR3 coding DNA: TGCAGTGCTAGTCACAGGGGGCCGGAGACCCAGTACTTC. Translating gives CSASHRGPETQYF.

This clonotype was counted only a few times. This chain joins TRBV7-2 and TRBJ2-3, with a weak D call TRBD2 (7 bases). Germline CDR1 is SGHTA and CDR2 is FQGNSA. Trimming took off 8 bases at V and 3 bases at J, with 18 bases between the two ends. The CDR3 spans 15 residues. The DNA for the CDR3 is TGTGCCAGCGGGTCGGGGGGCGACGGGACAGATACGCAGTATTTT. Its translation is CASGSGGDGTDTQYF.

The chain carries TRBV30 and TRBJ2-3; D possibly corresponds to TRBD2 (6 bases). The CDR3 is made up of 15 amino acids. V lost 2 bases and J 4 bases, leaving 16 bases between the germline ends. Germline CDR1 is GTSNPN and CDR2 is SVGIG (reference sequence). Here the CDR3 DNA reads TGTGCCTGGAGTAACCTACGGGGGAGCGCAGATACGCAGTATTTT. Translated, it gives CAWSNLRGSADTQYF.

This clonotype was seen ten or more times. J is TRBJ2-1 and V is TRBV7-2; 14 bases line up with TRBD2. V was pared by 5 bases and J by 4 bases, with 7 bases of the junction left unmatched. CDR1 is SGHTA, CDR2 FQGNSA, per germline. CDR3 length: 17 amino acids. The CDR3 sequence: CASSPRLAGGSYNEQFF. CDR3 nucleotides: TGTGCCAGCAGCCCGAGACTAGCGGGGGGGTCTTACAATGAGCAGTTCTTC.

This clonotype was observed at least ten times. The V gene is TRBV25-1, the J gene TRBJ2-1; possibly TRBD1 or TRBD2 for D (6 bases each). CDR1 is MGHDK and CDR2 is SYGVNS in the germline V gene. V lost 10 bases and J lost 1, with 17 bases in between. This CDR3 comprises 15 residues. CDR3 region: CATQGRGPSYNEQFF. The CDR3 region has the DNA TGTGCCACCCAGGGACGGGGGCCTTCCTACAATGAGCAGTTCTTC.

This clonotype was found a few times. The chain joins TRBV5-6 to TRBJ2-6; TRBD2 might be the D (5 bases). Germline V gives CDR1 SGHDT, CDR2 YYEEEE. V shed 7 bases and J shed 4 bases, with 15 bases lying between them. This CDR3 is built from 15 residues. The CDR3 DNA is TGTGCCAGCCTTCCGAGGGTAACAGGGGCCAACGTCCTGACTTTC. Amino acid sequence: CASLPRVTGANVLTF. Looking up the rest from reference TRBV5-6 and TRBJ2-6 gives the full variable domain: DAGVTQSPTHLIKTRGQQVTLRCSPKSGHDTVSWYQQALGQGPQFIFQYYEEEERQRGNFPDRFSGHQFPNYSSELNVNALLLGDSALYLCASLPRVTGANVLTFGAGSRLTVL.

This clonotype was detected ten times or more. The V call is TRBV5-1, the J call TRBJ2-1, with TRBD2 as a possible D gene (5 bases). Trimming left V 5 bases short and J 6 bases short, with 12 bases between. Germline CDR1 reads SGHRS; CDR2 reads YFSETQ. The CDR3 extends over 13 amino acids. CDR3 in DNA: TGCGCCAGCAGAGGGAGTGAGGTCAATGAGCAGTTCTTC. This sequence encodes CASRGSEVNEQFF.